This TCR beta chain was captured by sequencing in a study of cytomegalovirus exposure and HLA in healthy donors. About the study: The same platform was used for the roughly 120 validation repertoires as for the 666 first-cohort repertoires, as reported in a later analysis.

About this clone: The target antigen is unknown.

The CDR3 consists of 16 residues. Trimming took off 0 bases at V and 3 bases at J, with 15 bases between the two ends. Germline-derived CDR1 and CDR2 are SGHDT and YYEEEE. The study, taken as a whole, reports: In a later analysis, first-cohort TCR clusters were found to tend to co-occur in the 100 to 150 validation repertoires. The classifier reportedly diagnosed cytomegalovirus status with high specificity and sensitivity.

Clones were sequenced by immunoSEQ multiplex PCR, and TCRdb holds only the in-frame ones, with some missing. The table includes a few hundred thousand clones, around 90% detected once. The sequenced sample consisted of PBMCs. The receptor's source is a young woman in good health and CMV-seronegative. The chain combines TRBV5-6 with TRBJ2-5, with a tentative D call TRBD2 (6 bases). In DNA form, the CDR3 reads TGTGCCAGCAGCTTGGGGGGCGGGGCAGGAGAAGAGACCCAGTACTTC. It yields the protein CASSLGGGAGEETQYF.